What follows is one T cell receptor (beta chain) and its context. The antigen is undetermined. The CDR3 is 14 amino acids. Germline assignment: CDR1 SNHLY and CDR2 FYNNEI. J was trimmed by 0 bases and V by 7 bases; bases with no gene match: 4. This sample is drawn from a study of shared clonotypes between healthy human individuals. Broader study findings: The diversity represented, both genetic and in exposure history, was limited by few donors. The rarefaction results pointed to incomplete sorted-subset sequencing despite large depth. Shared clonotypes: about 4.6% naive CD4, about 3.3% naive CD8, roughly 2.4% memory CD4, 0.4% memory CD8. The authors sampled blood alone, and tissue repertoires likely differ.

Measured with immunoSEQ multiplex PCR; TCRdb has only the in-frame clones, and not every one. The sample lists over a million clones; 78% were seen once. This rearrangement joins TRBV2 to TRBJ2-3; 7 bases fit TRBD2. This clonotype originated in a man in his late teens or twenties in good health. Some clones in this sample may be carry-over from other donors' samples. The sequencing sample was made of memory CD4+ T cells from PBMCs. Documented subset: CD45RA-negative fraction. CDR3 region: CASMSGKSTDTQYF. CDR3 coding DNA: TGTGCCAGCATGAGCGGGAAGAGCACAGATACGCAGTATTTT. Full variable domain (missing parts from reference TRBV2 and TRBJ2-3): EPEVTQTPSHQVTQMGQEVILRCVPISNHLYFYWYRQILGQKVEFLVSFYNNEISEKSEIFDDQFSVERPDGSNFTLKIRSTKLEDSAMYFCASMSGKSTDTQYFGPGTRLTVL.